These 23 T cell receptor beta chains were all obtained from the same sample, sequenced in a study of cytomegalovirus exposure and HLA in healthy donors. Data came from immunoSEQ multiplex PCR; TCRdb stores just in-frame clones and leaves some out. The profile shows about 60,000 clones, roughly 96% of them singletons. Sequencing was done on a sample of PBMCs. The source of these receptors is a man younger than 35 in good health and CMV-seronegative.

This clone was detected once. This chain uses TRBV19 with TRBJ1-5; 10 positions match TRBD1. CDR3 length: 14 residues. Trimming took 9 bases from V and 11 from J; bases not matched to a gene: 13. Germline-derived CDR1 and CDR2 are LNHDA and SQIVND (reference sequence). For the CDR3, the DNA is TGTGCCAGCGCCGGGACAGGGGTCAACATGGCCCAGCATTTT. This encodes CASAGTGVNMAQHF.

The J gene is TRBJ2-1, the V gene TRBV13; D perhaps matches TRBD2 (5 bases). V was cut by 3 bases and J by 4 bases, with 10 bases left in between. CDR1 and CDR2 from the germline V gene are PRHDT and FYEKMQ (reference sequence). This CDR3 has 14 amino acids. In DNA form, the CDR3 reads TGTGCCAGCAGCTTGGGAGTTGGATACAATGAGCAGTTCTTC. Protein product: CASSLGVGYNEQFF.

The rearrangement joins TRBV27 to TRBJ2-3, with D perhaps matching TRBD2 (5 bases). Germline lookup yields CDR1 MNHEY and CDR2 SMNVEV (reference sequence). Trimming left V 10 bases short and J 6 bases short, with 17 bases between. CDR3 length equals 13 residues. The CDR3 spells CATGEFVRDTQYF. The CDR3 DNA follows: TGTGCCACCGGGGAGTTCGTCAGGGATACGCAGTATTTT.

The chain links TRBV6-6 to TRBJ1-5; 7 bases agree with TRBD1. V shed 4 bases, J shed 7 bases, and the junction held 10 bases outside the gene matches. The CDR3 is 15 residues long. Per germline, CDR1 MNHNY and CDR2 SVGAGI (reference sequence). This CDR3 is CASSLNRGGGQPQHF. CDR3 sequence (DNA): TGTGCCAGCAGTTTGAACAGGGGCGGAGGACAGCCCCAGCATTTT.

The rearrangement links TRBV28 to TRBJ2-3; 7 bases align to TRBD1. The CDR3 runs to 19 residues. V gave up 2 bases and J gave up 2 bases; unmatched junction bases: 16. CDR1 is MDHEN and CDR2 is SYDVKM in the germline V gene. The CDR3 loop is CASSLPYSQGIGTTDTQYF. The CDR3 DNA is TGTGCCAGCAGTTTACCCTACTCACAGGGGATTGGGACCACAGATACGCAGTATTTT.

This sequence joins TRBV29-1 and TRBJ2-6, with D perhaps matching TRBD2 (5 bases). Germline CDR1 is SQVTM and CDR2 is ANQGSEA. The CDR3 covers 17 residues. Trimming stripped 2 bases from V and 0 bases from J, with 14 bases between. Here the CDR3 reads CSVETGSYLSGANVLTF. DNA of the CDR3: TGCAGCGTTGAAACGGGGTCTTACCTCTCTGGGGCCAACGTCCTGACTTTC.

The V and J genes are TRBV30 and TRBJ1-1, with D possibly being TRBD1 (5 bases). The CDR3 has 14 amino acids. The germline V and J ends were trimmed by 3 bases and 0 bases, with 11 bases remaining between them. Germline-derived CDR1 and CDR2 are GTSNPN and SVGIG (reference sequence). CDR3 region: CAWSAGLLNTEAFF. As DNA, the CDR3 is TGTGCCTGGAGCGCAGGGCTGCTGAACACTGAAGCTTTCTTT.

The rearrangement links TRBV27 to TRBJ1-1; TRBD1 matches at 9 bases. Looked up from germline, CDR1 is MNHEY and CDR2 is SMNVEV (reference sequence). V trimming: 4 bases; J trimming: 3 bases; junction bases outside the gene matches: 3. This CDR3 comprises 14 residues. CDR3 sequence: CASSYRDRDTEAFF. The DNA for the CDR3 is TGTGCCAGCAGTTACCGGGACAGGGACACTGAAGCTTTCTTT.

The chain joins TRBV5-4 to TRBJ2-3, with D perhaps matching TRBD2 (8 bases). Trimming took off 4 bases at V and 3 bases at J, with 18 bases between the two ends. CDR3 size: 16 residues. Germline V lookup: CDR1 SGHNT, CDR2 YYREEE (reference sequence). The CDR3 region has the DNA TGTGCCAGCAGCCCAGGGGGTAGCGGGACAACAGATACGCAGTATTTT. Protein: CASSPGGSGTTDTQYF.

V gene TRBV27 combines with J gene TRBJ2-2, with D possibly TRBD1 on 6 matching bases. Germline values: CDR1 MNHEY, CDR2 SMNVEV (reference sequence). CDR3 length: 11 amino acids. Trimming stripped 8 bases from V and 6 bases from J, with 7 bases between. DNA for the CDR3: TGTGCCAGCTCAGGGGCCGGGGAGCTGTTTTTT. Encoded protein: CASSGAGELFF.

V is TRBV7-9 and J is TRBJ2-5, with 11 bases aligning to TRBD1. The CDR3 loop spans 15 amino acids. Germline CDR1 and CDR2: SEHNR and FQNEAQ (reference sequence). With V trimmed by 1 base and J by 5 bases, 3 bases remained unmatched. The CDR3 is CASSLEDRGRETQYF. In DNA, the CDR3 is TGTGCCAGCAGCTTAGAGGACAGGGGGCGGGAGACCCAGTACTTC.

The V and J genes are TRBV5-1 and TRBJ2-3, with TRBD2 identical over 8 bases. CDR1 is SGHRS and CDR2 is YFSETQ in the germline V gene. With 4 bases clipped from V and 6 bases from J, the junction kept 1 base outside the gene matches. The CDR3 has 12 residues. The CDR3 is CASSRGGDTQYF. CDR3 bases: TGCGCCAGCAGCCGGGGGGGGGATACGCAGTATTTT. The variable domain in full, with the rest retrieved from reference TRBV5-1 and TRBJ2-3, is KAGVTQTPRYLIKTRGQQVTLSCSPISGHRSVSWYQQTPGQGLQFLFEYFSETQRNKGNFPGRFSGRQFSNSRSEMNVSTLELGDSALYLCASSRGGDTQYFGPGTRLTVL.

This chain uses TRBV5-1 with TRBJ2-7, with 9 bases aligning to TRBD2. From germline, CDR1 is SGHRS and CDR2 YFSETQ. After removal of 0 bases from V and 3 bases from J, the junction contained 10 bases not matched to a gene. This CDR3 region has 17 residues. CDR3 DNA: TGCGCCAGCAGCTTGGCCCCCAAGACTAGCGGTTTCTACGAGCAGTACTTC. Its translation: CASSLAPKTSGFYEQYF.

The rearrangement joins TRBV27 to TRBJ2-7; 9 nucleotides agree with TRBD1. Looked up from germline, CDR1 is MNHEY and CDR2 is SMNVEV (reference sequence). This CDR3 has 14 residues. With V trimmed by 5 bases and J by 5 bases, 7 bases remained unmatched. The CDR3 DNA reads as TGTGCCAGCAGTGAAGGGACAGGGATCCACGAGCAGTACTTC. Translated: CASSEGTGIHEQYF.

The J gene is TRBJ2-1, the V gene TRBV25-1, with TRBD2 matching 7 bases. CDR3 length equals 12 residues. V shed 6 bases and J 6 bases; nucleotides not matched to a gene: 2. CDR1 and CDR2 (germline): MGHDK, SYGVNS. The CDR3 reads CASSPSGNEQFF. The CDR3 DNA sequence: TGTGCCAGCAGCCCTAGCGGCAATGAGCAGTTCTTC.

This chain uses TRBV7-9 with TRBJ2-7; D may be TRBD1 (5 bases). CDR3 size: 13 residues. Germline CDR1 SEHNR, CDR2 FQNEAQ (reference sequence). The V gene lost 3 bases and the J gene lost 2 bases, with 8 bases spanning the gap. The CDR3 DNA sequence: TGTGCCAGCAGCTTCAGGGAACCCTACGAGCAGTACTTC. This codes for CASSFREPYEQYF. Variable domain in full (rest from reference TRBV7-9 and TRBJ2-7): DTGVSQNPRHKITKRGQNVTFRCDPISEHNRLYWYRQTLGQGPEFLTYFQNEAQLEKSRLLSDRFSAERPKGSFSTLEIQRTEQGDSAMYLCASSFREPYEQYFGPGTRLTVT.

The chain links TRBV9 to TRBJ2-7, with D possibly matching TRBD2 (5 bases). This CDR3 has 14 amino acids. V was pared by 0 bases and J by 2 bases, with 9 bases between. The germline V gene has CDR1 SGDLS and CDR2 YYNGEE. The CDR3 loop is CASSVGGETYEQYF. The CDR3 DNA follows: TGTGCCAGCAGCGTAGGGGGAGAGACCTACGAGCAGTACTTC. Based on the CDR3 plus reference TRBV9 and TRBJ2-7, the full variable domain is DSGVTQTPKHLITATGQRVTLRCSPRSGDLSVYWYQQSLDQGLQFLIQYYNGEERAKGNILERFSAQQFPDLHSELNLSSLELGDSALYFCASSVGGETYEQYFGPGTRLTVT.

V and J are TRBV19 and TRBJ2-4, with 7 bases that match TRBD2. Germline CDR1 LNHDA, CDR2 SQIVND (reference sequence). This CDR3 has 13 amino acids. V lost 6 bases, J lost 8 bases, and 7 bases stayed unmatched. The CDR3 region has the DNA TGTGCCAGTAGGACCCGACTAGCAGACATTCAGTACTTC. This encodes CASRTRLADIQYF.

The chain carries TRBV15 and TRBJ1-5; the match to TRBD1 covers 7 bases. The CDR3 sequence is 15 residues long. Germline CDR1 is LNHNV and CDR2 is YYDKDF (reference sequence). V lost 1 base, J lost 5 bases, and 5 bases stayed unmatched. The CDR3 DNA reads as TGTGCCACCAGCAGAGTCGGACAGGCCGATCAGCCCCAGCATTTT. It translates to CATSRVGQADQPQHF.

The chain is built from TRBV7-9 and TRBJ1-4; D ambiguous. The CDR3 is 13 amino acids. Trimming took off 4 bases at V and 4 bases at J, with 7 bases between the two ends. The V gene's germline CDR1 is SEHNR and CDR2 FQNEAQ (reference sequence). CDR3 coding DNA: TGTGCCAGCAGCTCCGGGATTAATGAAAAACTGTTTTTT. The encoded protein is CASSSGINEKLFF. Complete variable domain (other parts from reference TRBV7-9 and TRBJ1-4): DTGVSQNPRHKITKRGQNVTFRCDPISEHNRLYWYRQTLGQGPEFLTYFQNEAQLEKSRLLSDRFSAERPKGSFSTLEIQRTEQGDSAMYLCASSSGINEKLFFGSGTQLSVL.

The chain links TRBV2 to TRBJ1-1, with 8 bases aligning to TRBD1. The CDR3 is made up of 14 amino acids. Trimming at V came to 6 bases and at J to 2 bases, leaving 5 bases not matched to a gene. CDR1 is SNHLY, CDR2 FYNNEI, per germline. This CDR3 reads CASRDRGVNTEAFF. CDR3 in DNA: TGTGCCAGCAGAGACAGGGGAGTAAACACTGAAGCTTTCTTT.

The chain links TRBV4-2 to TRBJ2-7; D remains unclear. Looked up from germline, CDR1 is LGHNA and CDR2 is YNFKEQ. The ends were cut back, 1 base at V and 0 bases at J, with 13 bases in the middle. This CDR3 comprises 16 residues. The CDR3 region is CASSQVAGPSSYEQYF. The CDR3 bases are TGTGCCAGCAGCCAAGTCGCAGGCCCGAGCTCCTACGAGCAGTACTTC.

The chain carries TRBV4-1 and TRBJ2-5; 7 bases are a match to TRBD2. The V gene end was trimmed by 6 bases and the J gene end by 4 bases; junction bases not matched to a gene: 8. Germline lookup yields CDR1 MGHRA and CDR2 YSYEKL. This CDR3 is built from 14 residues. For the CDR3, the DNA is TGCGCCAGCAGAAACAGCGAGCGGGGAGAGACCCAGTACTTC. Translated, it gives CASRNSERGETQYF.